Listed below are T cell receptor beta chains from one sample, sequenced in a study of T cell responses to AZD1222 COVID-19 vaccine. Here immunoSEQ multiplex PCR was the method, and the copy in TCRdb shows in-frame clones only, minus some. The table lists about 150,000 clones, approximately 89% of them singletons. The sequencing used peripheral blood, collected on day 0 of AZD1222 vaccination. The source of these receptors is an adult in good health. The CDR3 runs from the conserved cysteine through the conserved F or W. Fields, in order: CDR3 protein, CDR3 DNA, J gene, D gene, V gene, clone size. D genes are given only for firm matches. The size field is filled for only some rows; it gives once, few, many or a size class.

CDR3 protein: CAIRPGGAGTGELFF
CDR3 DNA: TGTGCCATCAGGCCAGGGGGCGCCGGCACCGGGGAGCTGTTTTTT
J gene: TRBJ2-2
D gene: TRBD1
V gene: TRBV10-3
clone size: NA

CDR3 protein: CASRAGSTDTQYF
CDR3 DNA: TGCGCCAGCAGGGCGGGCAGCACAGATACGCAGTATTTT
J gene: TRBJ2-3
D gene: NA
V gene: TRBV4-3
clone size: NA

CDR3 protein: CARQGAGEKLFF
CDR3 DNA: TGTGCCCGTCAGGGGGCAGGCGAAAAACTGTTTTTT
J gene: TRBJ1-4
D gene: TRBD1
V gene: TRBV7-9
clone size: NA

CDR3 protein: CATSVKGRREKLFF
CDR3 DNA: TGTGCCACCAGTGTTAAGGGCCGGAGGGAAAAACTGTTTTTT
J gene: TRBJ1-4
D gene: NA
V gene: TRBV24-1
clone size: NA

CDR3 protein: CASSARTGNSPLHF
CDR3 DNA: TGTGCCAGCAGCGCCAGGACAGGGAATTCACCCCTCCACTTT
J gene: TRBJ1-6
D gene: TRBD1
V gene: TRBV9
clone size: NA

CDR3 protein: CASSQELTSGLYNEQFF
CDR3 DNA: TGTGCCAGCAGCCAAGAGTTGACTAGCGGGCTCTACAATGAGCAGTTCTTC
J gene: TRBJ2-1
D gene: TRBD2
V gene: TRBV3-1/TRBV3-2
clone size: few

CDR3 protein: CATSMDGTHQPQHF
CDR3 DNA: TGTGCCACCAGCATGGACGGGACCCATCAGCCCCAGCATTTT
J gene: TRBJ1-5
D gene: NA
V gene: TRBV15
clone size: few

CDR3 protein: CAIWVGRGDTQYF
CDR3 DNA: TGTGCCATTTGGGTGGGGCGCGGAGATACGCAGTATTTT
J gene: TRBJ2-3
D gene: NA
V gene: TRBV19
clone size: NA

CDR3 protein: CASSLYGQGRFSTEAFF
CDR3 DNA: TGTGCCAGCAGCTTATATGGGCAGGGGAGATTCTCCACTGAAGCTTTCTTT
J gene: TRBJ1-1
D gene: NA
V gene: TRBV7-9
clone size: NA

CDR3 protein: CASSPSTNTEAFF
CDR3 DNA: TGTGCCAGCAGCCCGAGCACAAACACTGAAGCTTTCTTT
J gene: TRBJ1-1
D gene: NA
V gene: TRBV12-3/TRBV12-4
clone size: NA

CDR3 protein: CASNPGRSYNEQFF
CDR3 DNA: TGTGCCAGTAATCCGGGACGGTCATACAATGAGCAGTTCTTC
J gene: TRBJ2-1
D gene: NA
V gene: TRBV19
clone size: once

CDR3 protein: CASSLRTGGELFF
CDR3 DNA: TGTGCCAGCAGCTTGAGAACCGGCGGGGAGCTGTTTTTT
J gene: TRBJ2-2
D gene: NA
V gene: TRBV7-9
clone size: NA

CDR3 protein: CASSRDVSYEQYF
CDR3 DNA: TGTGCCAGCAGCCGGGACGTGTCCTACGAGCAGTACTTC
J gene: TRBJ2-7
D gene: NA
V gene: TRBV2
clone size: NA

CDR3 protein: CASSPHVGEQYF
CDR3 DNA: TGTGCCAGCAGCCCGCATGTAGGAGAGCAGTACTTC
J gene: TRBJ2-7
D gene: NA
V gene: TRBV7-8
clone size: NA

CDR3 protein: CASSLDLMGMSGYTF
CDR3 DNA: TGTGCCAGCAGCTTAGATCTTATGGGGATGAGTGGCTACACCTTC
J gene: TRBJ1-2
D gene: NA
V gene: TRBV7-2
clone size: NA

CDR3 protein: CASSLVGTGKGYTF
CDR3 DNA: TGTGCCAGCAGCTTAGTAGGGACAGGGAAAGGCTACACCTTC
J gene: TRBJ1-2
D gene: TRBD1
V gene: TRBV7-8
clone size: NA

CDR3 protein: CASSTLLQMAFF
CDR3 DNA: TGTGCCAGCAGTACCCTACTCCAGATGGCTTTCTTT
J gene: TRBJ1-1
D gene: NA
V gene: TRBV12-3/TRBV12-4
clone size: NA

CDR3 protein: CASSVALAGGLSQETQYF
CDR3 DNA: TGTGCCAGCAGCGTAGCGCTAGCGGGGGGGTTATCCCAAGAGACCCAGTACTTC
J gene: TRBJ2-5
D gene: TRBD2
V gene: TRBV9
clone size: NA

CDR3 protein: CASSLGSGWGIQYF
CDR3 DNA: TGTGCCAGCAGTTTAGGAAGCGGGTGGGGCATTCAGTACTTC
J gene: TRBJ2-4
D gene: NA
V gene: TRBV28
clone size: NA

CDR3 protein: CASSLRGIAGNTIYF
CDR3 DNA: TGTGCCAGCAGCTTAAGGGGAATCGCGGGAAACACCATATATTTT
J gene: TRBJ1-3
D gene: NA
V gene: TRBV7-9
clone size: NA

CDR3 protein: CSVDGSRTDTQYF
CDR3 DNA: TGCAGCGTTGACGGGAGTCGGACAGATACGCAGTATTTT
J gene: TRBJ2-3
D gene: NA
V gene: TRBV29-1
clone size: NA

CDR3 protein: CASSLYRGEKLFF
CDR3 DNA: TGTGCCAGCAGTTTATACAGGGGGGAAAAACTGTTTTTT
J gene: TRBJ1-4
D gene: TRBD1
V gene: TRBV27
clone size: NA

CDR3 protein: CASSDMETQPQHF
CDR3 DNA: TGTGCCAGCAGTGACATGGAAACCCAGCCCCAGCATTTT
J gene: TRBJ1-5
D gene: NA
V gene: TRBV2
clone size: NA

CDR3 protein: CASSPGPSVNQPQHF
CDR3 DNA: TGTGCCAGCAGCCCGGGACCGAGTGTTAATCAGCCCCAGCATTTT
J gene: TRBJ1-5
D gene: NA
V gene: TRBV7-3
clone size: NA